The clone carrying this T cell receptor beta chain was counted a few times. The germline V gene has CDR1 LGHDT and CDR2 YNNKEL (reference sequence). The CDR3 length is 15 residues. V shed 6 bases, J shed 2 bases, and the junction held 6 bases outside the gene matches. TCRdb fed the 5' RACE reads into MiXCR, producing one record per CDR3 protein. The table has a few hundred thousand distinct CDR3 sequences, less than 9.5% seen once. The sample belongs to a study of T cells after yellow fever vaccination. The chain is built from TRBV3-1 and TRBJ1-3; 8 bases align to TRBD1. The sequence derives from a man younger than 30 who received the YFV17D yellow fever vaccine. The sequencing here drew on PBMCs, taken more than 40 days after the first yellow fever vaccination. CDR3 sequence reads: CASSLTGDAGNTIYF. DNA of the CDR3: TGTGCCAGCAGTCTGACAGGGGACGCTGGAAACACCATATATTTT.